What follows are 6 T cell receptor beta chains derived from one specimen sequenced in a study of T cells in Graves' hyperthyroidism and ophthalmopathy (dated by TCRdb to the late 2010s). Libraries were constructed by multiplex PCR. The sequencer listed for this sample is Illumina HiSeq 2000. The TCR beta CDR3 regions were amplified from the RNA transcripts. The TCR CDR3 was subjected to a first round of RT-PCR using the HTBI primer set and the Qiagen OneStep RT-PCR kit. TCRdb trimmed the raw reads at Q25, called clones with MiXCR and kept productive beta chains. Every entry covers one CDR3 protein and lists the most common genes and DNA from its rows. The sample table records 600,000 to 900,000 distinct CDR3 sequences; 16% of these occur just once. Clones ranked in the top ten supply under 9.5% of the sample. The sample taken for sequencing was blood. All receptors come from a man between 18 and 29 years old with Graves' hyperthyroidism.

This sequence joins TRBV15 and TRBJ1-2; D gene ambiguous. Germline CDR1 LNHNV, CDR2 YYDKDF (reference sequence). The CDR3 totals 14 residues. V shed 1 base and J shed 7 bases, with 13 bases lying between them. This chain's CDR3 is CATSRGDGARGYTF. CDR3 DNA sequence: TGTGCCACCAGCAGAGGTGATGGAGCCCGTGGCTACACCTTC.

This chain connects TRBV4-1 to TRBJ1-5; a possible D gene is TRBD1 (6 bases). V lost 3 bases to trimming and J lost 7 bases, with 16 bases between them. Germline CDR1 reads MGHRA; CDR2 reads YSYEKL. The CDR3 contains 15 residues. The chain's CDR3 is CASSQEGGRGQPQHF. CDR3 DNA: TGCGCCAGCAGCCAGGAAGGGGGTCGCGGGCAGCCCCAGCATTTT.

This clonotype has a count of ten or more. The chain is built from TRBV6-2 or TRBV6-3 and TRBJ2-7, with a tentative D call TRBD2 (5 bases). The germline gives CDR1 MNHEY, CDR2 SVGEGT. This CDR3 is 17 amino acids long. Trimming cost V 0 bases and J 2 bases, with 17 bases left between them. The CDR3 DNA is TGTGCCAGCAGTTACTCTCTTGAGGGTAACCCCACCTACGAGCAGTACTTC. This gives the protein CASSYSLEGNPTYEQYF.

This clonotype came up a few times. The rearrangement joins TRBV7-9 to TRBJ2-1; D perhaps matches TRBD2 (7 bases). CDR1 is SEHNR, CDR2 FQNEAQ, per germline (reference sequence). The V gene lost 5 bases and the J gene lost 1 base, with 15 bases spanning the gap. The CDR3 is made up of 16 amino acids. The CDR3 spells CASSGQGRASYNEQFF. As DNA, the CDR3 is TGTGCCAGCAGCGGTCAGGGGAGGGCGTCCTACAATGAGCAGTTCTTC.

The sample holds many counts of this clonotype. The chain has TRBV10-3 and TRBJ2-3; 9 bases are a match to TRBD1. V shed 6 bases and J 1 base; nucleotides not matched to a gene: 11. CDR3 length: 17 residues. Germline assignment: CDR1 ENHRY and CDR2 SYGVKD. CDR3 coding DNA: TGTGCCATCAGGCCATCCCCCGGGACAGGGCGCACAGATACGCAGTATTTT. Translated, it gives CAIRPSPGTGRTDTQYF.

There are a few counts of this clonotype. V usage is TRBV30 and J usage is TRBJ1-3, with a tentative D call TRBD1 (5 bases). Germline V CDR1 and CDR2: GTSNPN, SVGIG (reference sequence). CDR3 length equals 16 residues. Trimming left V 0 bases short and J 3 bases short, with 15 bases between. The CDR3, as DNA: TGTGCCTGGAGTGTACCATGGGGCAGGGTTGGAAACACCATATATTTT. Translation gives CAWSVPWGRVGNTIYF.